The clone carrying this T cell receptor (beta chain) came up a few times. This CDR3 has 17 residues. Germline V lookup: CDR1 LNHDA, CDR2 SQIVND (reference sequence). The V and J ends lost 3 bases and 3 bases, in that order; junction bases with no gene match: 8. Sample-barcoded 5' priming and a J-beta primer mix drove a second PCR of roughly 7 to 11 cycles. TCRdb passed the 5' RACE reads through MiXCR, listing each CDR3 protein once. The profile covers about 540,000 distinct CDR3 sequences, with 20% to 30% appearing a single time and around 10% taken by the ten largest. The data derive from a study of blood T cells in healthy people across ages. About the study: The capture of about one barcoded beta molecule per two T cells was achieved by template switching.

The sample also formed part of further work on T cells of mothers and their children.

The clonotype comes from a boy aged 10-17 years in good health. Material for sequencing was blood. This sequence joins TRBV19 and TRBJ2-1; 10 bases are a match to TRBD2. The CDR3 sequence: CASSIDLGLANYNEQFF. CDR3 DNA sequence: TGTGCCAGTAGTATCGATTTGGGACTAGCGAACTACAATGAGCAGTTCTTC.